Sequencing of this T cell receptor (beta chain) was carried out in a study of blood T cell repertoires in COVID-19. Study as a whole: Collection of acute and convalescent COVID-19 samples took place in the United States, Italy and Spain. Sample material is recorded as cDNA or gDNA derived from T cells, B-cell-depleted T cells, or PBMCs.

Under the authors' procedure: By means of reference gene primer amplification, nucleated cell counts were estimated. Sequencing was performed with immunoSEQ multiplex PCR; in TCRdb, only in-frame clones are kept and a portion is missing. V and J calls plus clone size are reproduced from that table; the DNA served to infer D and trimming. Among approximately 59,000 clones listed, 80% to 90% were seen once. This clone was seen only a few times. V dropped 5 bases and J dropped 0; count of bases not matched to a gene: 4. The CDR3 spans 16 residues. Per germline, CDR1 LNHNV and CDR2 YYDKDF (reference sequence).

The J gene is TRBJ2-3, the V gene TRBV15, with 11 bases lining up with TRBD2. Sequencing used peripheral blood. The TCR originated in a man older than 75 with acute or convalescent COVID-19. The CDR3 DNA follows: TGTGCCACCAGCGCCCGGACTAGCGGGAGCACAGATACGCAGTATTTT. Translated, it gives CATSARTSGSTDTQYF. The variable domain in full, completed from reference TRBV15 and TRBJ2-3, reads DAMVIQNPRYQVTQFGKPVTLSCSQTLNHNVMYWYQQKSSQAPKLLFHYYDKDFNNEADTPDNFQSRRPNTSFCFLDIRSPGLGDTAMYLCATSARTSGSTDTQYFGPGTRLTVL.